Sequencing of this T cell receptor beta chain was carried out in a study of T cell responses to AZD1222 COVID-19 vaccine. Notes on the study in general: Two AZD1222 doses significantly raised spike-specific TCR breadth and depth over controls. White British ancestry dominated among donors, who included more females, and clonal diversity was possibly underestimated.

The data were produced by immunoSEQ multiplex PCR, yet TCRdb's version contains in-frame clones alone and is incomplete. The table lists approximately 92,000 clones, roughly nine tenths of them singletons, with around 8% in the top ten. For this clone: The target antigen is unknown.

This CDR3 is 17 amino acids long. Trimming cost V 1 base and J 3 bases, with 16 bases left between them. Germline values: CDR1 SEHNR, CDR2 FQNEAQ (reference sequence). The sequence derives from an adult in good health. This specimen consisted of peripheral blood, obtained on day 0 of AZD1222 vaccination. V and J are TRBV7-9 and TRBJ2-1; D may be TRBD1 (6 bases). The CDR3 reads CASSLDRSSDSYNEQFF. In DNA form, the CDR3 reads TGTGCCAGCAGCTTAGATCGGTCCTCGGACAGCTACAATGAGCAGTTCTTC.